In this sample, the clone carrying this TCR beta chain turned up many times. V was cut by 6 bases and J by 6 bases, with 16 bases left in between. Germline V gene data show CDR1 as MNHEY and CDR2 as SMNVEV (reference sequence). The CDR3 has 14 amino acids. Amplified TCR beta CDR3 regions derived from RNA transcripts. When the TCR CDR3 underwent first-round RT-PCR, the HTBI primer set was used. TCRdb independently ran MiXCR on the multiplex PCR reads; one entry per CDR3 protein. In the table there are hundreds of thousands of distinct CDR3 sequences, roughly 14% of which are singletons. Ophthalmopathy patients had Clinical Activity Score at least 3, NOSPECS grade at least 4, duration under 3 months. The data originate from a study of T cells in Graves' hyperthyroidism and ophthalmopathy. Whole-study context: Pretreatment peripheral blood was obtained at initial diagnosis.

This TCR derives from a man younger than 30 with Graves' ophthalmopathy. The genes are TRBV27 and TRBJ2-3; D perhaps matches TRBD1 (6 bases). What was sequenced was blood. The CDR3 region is CASRSGYGGDTQYF. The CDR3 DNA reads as TGTGCCAGCAGATCCGGCTATGGGGGCGATACGCAGTATTTT.